The clone carrying this T cell receptor (beta chain) was seen ten or more times. Its specificity is not known. These data are taken from a study of Graves' ophthalmopathy and Graves' hyperthyroidism. If patients had other autoimmune diseases, uncontrolled infections, pregnancy or lactation, they were excluded. Findings and caveats of the study: A 13-signature model separated ophthalmopathy from stable hyperthyroidism, reaching 85% to 90% sensitivity and 81.08% specificity cross-validated.

The germline V gene has CDR1 SGHTA and CDR2 FQGNSA. V dropped 2 bases and J dropped 0 bases, with 8 bases sitting between them. CDR3 length: 15 amino acids. Investigators amplified TCR beta CDR3 regions from RNA transcripts. A first-round RT-PCR used HTBI primers, followed by a second-round multiplex PCR. TCRdb reprocessed the multiplex PCR reads via MiXCR and lists one record per CDR3 protein. The repertoire holds over 500,000 distinct CDR3 sequences, with approximately 22% as singletons. This receptor was taken from a woman aged 18 to 35 with stable Graves' hyperthyroidism. Some clones in this sample may be carry-over from other donors' samples. The chain recombines TRBV7-2 with TRBJ1-3; D is unresolved. The sequenced sample consisted of peripheral blood. The CDR3 spells CASSLSRSSGNTIYF. The DNA of the CDR3 is TGTGCCAGCAGCTTATCCAGGAGCTCTGGAAACACCATATATTTT.